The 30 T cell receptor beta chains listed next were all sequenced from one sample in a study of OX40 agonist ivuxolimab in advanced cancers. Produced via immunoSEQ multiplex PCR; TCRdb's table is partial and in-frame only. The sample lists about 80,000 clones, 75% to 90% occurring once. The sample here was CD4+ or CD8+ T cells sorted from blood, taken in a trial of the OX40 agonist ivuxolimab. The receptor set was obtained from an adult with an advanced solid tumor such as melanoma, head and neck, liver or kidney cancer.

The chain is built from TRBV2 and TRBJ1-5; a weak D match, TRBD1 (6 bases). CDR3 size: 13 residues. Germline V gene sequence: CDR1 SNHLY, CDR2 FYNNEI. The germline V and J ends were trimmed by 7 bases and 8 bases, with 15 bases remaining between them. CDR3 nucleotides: TGTGCCAGCAAAATTACAGGGTTCGAGCCCCAGCATTTT. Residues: CASKITGFEPQHF.

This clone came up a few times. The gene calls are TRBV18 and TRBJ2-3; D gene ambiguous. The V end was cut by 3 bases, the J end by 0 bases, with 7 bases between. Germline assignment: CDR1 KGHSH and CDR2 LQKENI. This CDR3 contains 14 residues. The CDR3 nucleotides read TGTGCCAGCTCACCCCTGGACAGCACAGATACGCAGTATTTT. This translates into CASSPLDSTDTQYF.

The CDR3 loop is CASSLAGQVRAFF. The CDR3 DNA sequence: TGTGCCAGCAGCTTGGCCGGACAGGTACGAGCTTTCTTT. The chain has TRBV5-6 and TRBJ1-1, with 7 bases that match TRBD1. J lost 10 bases, V lost 0 bases, and 6 bases had no gene match. CDR1 is SGHDT, CDR2 YYEEEE, per germline. CDR3 length equals 13 residues.

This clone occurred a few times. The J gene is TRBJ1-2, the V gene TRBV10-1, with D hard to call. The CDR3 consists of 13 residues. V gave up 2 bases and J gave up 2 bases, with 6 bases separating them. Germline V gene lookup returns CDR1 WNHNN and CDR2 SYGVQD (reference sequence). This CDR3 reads CASSENGNYGYTF. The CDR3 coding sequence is TGCGCCAGCAGTGAGAACGGAAACTATGGCTACACCTTC.

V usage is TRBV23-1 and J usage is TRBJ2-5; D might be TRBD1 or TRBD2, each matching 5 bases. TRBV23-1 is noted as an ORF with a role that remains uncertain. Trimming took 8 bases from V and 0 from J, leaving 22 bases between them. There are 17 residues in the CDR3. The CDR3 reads CASYGPGPPGYQETQYF. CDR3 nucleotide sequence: TGCGCCAGCTATGGGCCGGGGCCGCCGGGTTACCAAGAGACCCAGTACTTC.

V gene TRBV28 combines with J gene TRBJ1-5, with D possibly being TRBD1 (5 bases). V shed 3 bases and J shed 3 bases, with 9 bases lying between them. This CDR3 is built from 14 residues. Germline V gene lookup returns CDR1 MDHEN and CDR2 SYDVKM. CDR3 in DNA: TGTGCCAGCAGTTTGGGGCCAGCCAATCAGCCCCAGCATTTT. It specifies CASSLGPANQPQHF.

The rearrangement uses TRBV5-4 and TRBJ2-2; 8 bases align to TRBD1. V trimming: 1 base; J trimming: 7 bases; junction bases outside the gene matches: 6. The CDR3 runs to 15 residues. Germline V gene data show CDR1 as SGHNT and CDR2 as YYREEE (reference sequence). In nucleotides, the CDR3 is TGTGCCAGCAGCTTGCGACAGGGGTATAACGGGGAGCTGTTTTTT. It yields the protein CASSLRQGYNGELFF.

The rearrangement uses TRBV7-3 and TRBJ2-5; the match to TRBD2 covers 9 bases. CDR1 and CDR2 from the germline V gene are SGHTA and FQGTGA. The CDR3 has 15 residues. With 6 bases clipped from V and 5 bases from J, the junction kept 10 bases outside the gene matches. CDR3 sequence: CASSLGGLAPETQYF. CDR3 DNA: TGTGCCAGCAGTCTTGGGGGACTAGCCCCCGAGACCCAGTACTTC.

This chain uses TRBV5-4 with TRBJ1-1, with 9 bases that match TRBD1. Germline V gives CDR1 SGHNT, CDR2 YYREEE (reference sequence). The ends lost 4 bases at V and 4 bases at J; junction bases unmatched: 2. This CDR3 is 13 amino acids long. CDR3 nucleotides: TGTGCCAGCAGCCTACAGGGGGCCACTGAAGCTTTCTTT. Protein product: CASSLQGATEAFF.

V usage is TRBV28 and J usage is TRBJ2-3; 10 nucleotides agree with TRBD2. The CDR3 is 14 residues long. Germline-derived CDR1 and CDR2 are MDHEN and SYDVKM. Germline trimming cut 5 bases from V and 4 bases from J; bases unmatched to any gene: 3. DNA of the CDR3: TGTGCCAGCAGTCCAGGACTAGCGGCAGATACGCAGTATTTT. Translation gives CASSPGLAADTQYF.

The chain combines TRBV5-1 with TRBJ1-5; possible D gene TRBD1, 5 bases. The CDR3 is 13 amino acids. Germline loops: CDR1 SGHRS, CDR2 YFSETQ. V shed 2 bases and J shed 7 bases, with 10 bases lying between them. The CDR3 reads CASSFGQGQPQHF. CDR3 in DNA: TGCGCCAGCAGCTTCGGGCAGGGACAGCCCCAGCATTTT. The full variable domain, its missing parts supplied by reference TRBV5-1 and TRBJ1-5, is KAGVTQTPRYLIKTRGQQVTLSCSPISGHRSVSWYQQTPGQGLQFLFEYFSETQRNKGNFPGRFSGRQFSNSRSEMNVSTLELGDSALYLCASSFGQGQPQHFGDGTRLSIL.

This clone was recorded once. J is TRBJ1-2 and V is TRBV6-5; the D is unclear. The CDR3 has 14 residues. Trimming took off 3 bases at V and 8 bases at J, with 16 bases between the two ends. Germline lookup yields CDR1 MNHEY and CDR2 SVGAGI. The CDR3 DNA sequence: TGTGCCAGCAGTTATTCCGGGTGGGGAGGAGGCTACACCTTC. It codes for CASSYSGWGGGYTF.

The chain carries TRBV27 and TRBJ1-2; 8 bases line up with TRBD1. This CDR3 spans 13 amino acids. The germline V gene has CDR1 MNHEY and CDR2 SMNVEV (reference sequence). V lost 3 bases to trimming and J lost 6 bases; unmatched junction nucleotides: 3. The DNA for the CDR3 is TGTGCCAGCAGTTTCAGGGGGCTTAATGGCTACACCTTC. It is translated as CASSFRGLNGYTF.

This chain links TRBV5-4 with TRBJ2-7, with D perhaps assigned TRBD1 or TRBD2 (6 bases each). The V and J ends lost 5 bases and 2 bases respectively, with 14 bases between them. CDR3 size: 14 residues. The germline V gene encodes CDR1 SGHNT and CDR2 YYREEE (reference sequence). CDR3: CASREGGGAYEQYF. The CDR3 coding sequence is TGTGCCAGCAGAGAAGGGGGAGGAGCCTACGAGCAGTACTTC.

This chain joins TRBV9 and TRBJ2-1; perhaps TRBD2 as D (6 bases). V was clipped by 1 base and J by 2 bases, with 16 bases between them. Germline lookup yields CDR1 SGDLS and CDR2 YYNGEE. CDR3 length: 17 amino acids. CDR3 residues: CASSVRPPGGTYNEQFF. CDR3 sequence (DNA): TGTGCCAGCAGCGTACGTCCCCCCGGGGGAACCTACAATGAGCAGTTCTTC.

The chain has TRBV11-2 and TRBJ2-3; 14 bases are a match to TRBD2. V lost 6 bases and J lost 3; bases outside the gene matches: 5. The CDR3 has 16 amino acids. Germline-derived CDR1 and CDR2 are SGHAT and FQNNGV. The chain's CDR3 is CASSQTSGRVTDTQYF. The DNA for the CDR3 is TGTGCCAGCAGTCAGACTAGCGGGAGGGTTACAGATACGCAGTATTTT.

CDR3 sequence reads: CASTQRRDTQYF. For the CDR3, the DNA is TGTGCCAGCACCCAGAGGAGAGATACGCAGTATTTT. This rearrangement joins TRBV2 to TRBJ2-3; D unresolved. V was trimmed by 7 bases and J by 5 bases, leaving 10 bases between them. The CDR3 runs 12 residues. Germline V lookup: CDR1 SNHLY, CDR2 FYNNEI.

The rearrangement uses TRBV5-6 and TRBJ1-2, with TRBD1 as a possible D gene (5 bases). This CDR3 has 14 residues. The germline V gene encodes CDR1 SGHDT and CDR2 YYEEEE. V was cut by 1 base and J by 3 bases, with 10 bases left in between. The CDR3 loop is CASSLWGRDYGYTF. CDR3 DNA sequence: TGTGCCAGCAGCTTGTGGGGCAGGGACTATGGCTACACCTTC.

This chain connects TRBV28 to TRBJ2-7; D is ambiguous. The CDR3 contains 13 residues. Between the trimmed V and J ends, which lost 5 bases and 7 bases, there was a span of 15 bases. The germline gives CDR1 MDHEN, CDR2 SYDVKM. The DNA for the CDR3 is TGTGCCAGCAGTCCCCCTCTCTTATGGGAGCAGTACTTC. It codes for CASSPPLLWEQYF.

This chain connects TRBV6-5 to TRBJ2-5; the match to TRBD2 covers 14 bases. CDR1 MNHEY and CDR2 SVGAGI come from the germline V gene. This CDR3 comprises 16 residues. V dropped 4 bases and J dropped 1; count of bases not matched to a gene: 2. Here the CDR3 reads CASSWGTSGGQETQYF. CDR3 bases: TGTGCCAGCAGTTGGGGGACTAGCGGGGGCCAAGAGACCCAGTACTTC.

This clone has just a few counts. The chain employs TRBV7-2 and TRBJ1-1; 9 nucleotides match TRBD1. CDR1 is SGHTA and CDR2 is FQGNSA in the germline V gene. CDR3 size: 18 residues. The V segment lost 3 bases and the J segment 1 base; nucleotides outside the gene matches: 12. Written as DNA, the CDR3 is TGTGCCAGCAGCTTCCGGGGACAGGGAACGGGCAGGAACACTGAAGCTTTCTTT. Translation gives CASSFRGQGTGRNTEAFF.

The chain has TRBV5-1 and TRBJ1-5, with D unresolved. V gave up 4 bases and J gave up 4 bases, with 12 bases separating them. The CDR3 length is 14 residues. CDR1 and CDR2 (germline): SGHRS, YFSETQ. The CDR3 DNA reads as TGCGCCAGCAGCCTAGACGGAGGGAATCAGCCCCAGCATTTT. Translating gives CASSLDGGNQPQHF.

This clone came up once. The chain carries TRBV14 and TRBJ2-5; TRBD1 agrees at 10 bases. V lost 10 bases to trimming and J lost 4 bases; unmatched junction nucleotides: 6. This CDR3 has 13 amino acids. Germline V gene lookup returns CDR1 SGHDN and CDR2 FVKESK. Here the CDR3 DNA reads TGTGCCACCTCAGACAGGGGGCGAGAGACCCAGTACTTC. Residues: CATSDRGRETQYF.

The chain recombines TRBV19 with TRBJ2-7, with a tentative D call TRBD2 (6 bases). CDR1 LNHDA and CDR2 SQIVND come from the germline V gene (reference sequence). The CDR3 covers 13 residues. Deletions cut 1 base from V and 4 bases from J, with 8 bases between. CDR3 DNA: TGTGCCAGTAGTATAGCGGGAGCTTACGAGCAGTACTTC. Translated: CASSIAGAYEQYF.

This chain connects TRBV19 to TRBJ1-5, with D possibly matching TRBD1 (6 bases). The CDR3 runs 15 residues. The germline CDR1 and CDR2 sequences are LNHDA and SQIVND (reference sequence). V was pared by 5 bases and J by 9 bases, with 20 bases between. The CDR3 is CASSSPTLQGRPQHF. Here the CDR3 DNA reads TGTGCCAGTAGTTCCCCGACTCTACAGGGCCGGCCCCAGCATTTT. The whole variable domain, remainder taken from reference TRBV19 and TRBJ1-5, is DGGITQSPKYLFRKEGQNVTLSCEQNLNHDAMYWYRQDPGQGLRLIYYSQIVNDFQKGDIAEGYSVSREKKESFPLTVTSAQKNPTAFYLCASSSPTLQGRPQHFGDGTRLSIL.

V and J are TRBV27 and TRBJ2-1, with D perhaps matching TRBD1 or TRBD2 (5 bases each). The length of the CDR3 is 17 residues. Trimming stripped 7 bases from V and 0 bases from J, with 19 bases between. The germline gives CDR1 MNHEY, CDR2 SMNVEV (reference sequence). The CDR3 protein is CASTGTDLMGSYNEQFF. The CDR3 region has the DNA TGTGCCAGCACTGGGACGGATCTAATGGGCTCCTACAATGAGCAGTTCTTC.

Here the CDR3 DNA reads TGTGCTAGTGGTTCGACAGGTTATACGCAGTATTTT. It yields the protein CASGSTGYTQYF. The chain combines TRBV12-5 with TRBJ2-3; D is possibly TRBD1 (6 bases). Germline CDR1 reads LGHNT; CDR2 reads FRNRAP. V lost 4 bases and J 7 bases, leaving 9 bases between the germline ends. This CDR3 is 12 amino acids long.

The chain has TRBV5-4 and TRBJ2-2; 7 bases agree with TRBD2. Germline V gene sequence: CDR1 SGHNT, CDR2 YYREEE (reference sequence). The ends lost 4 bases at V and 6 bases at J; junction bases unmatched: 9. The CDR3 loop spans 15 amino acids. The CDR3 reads CASSRAGSPSGELFF. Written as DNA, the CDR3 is TGTGCCAGCAGCCGAGCGGGATCCCCCTCCGGGGAGCTGTTTTTT. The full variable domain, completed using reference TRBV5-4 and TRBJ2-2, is ETGVTQSPTHLIKTRGQQVTLRCSSQSGHNTVSWYQQALGQGPQFIFQYYREEENGRGNFPPRFSGLQFPNYSSELNVNALELDDSALYLCASSRAGSPSGELFFGEGSRLTVL.

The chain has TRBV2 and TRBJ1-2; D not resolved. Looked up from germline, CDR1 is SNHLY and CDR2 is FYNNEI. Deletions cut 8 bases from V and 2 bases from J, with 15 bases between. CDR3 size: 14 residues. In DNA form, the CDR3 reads TGTGCCAGCTCCGGTGGCAGGCGGAACTATGGCTACACCTTC. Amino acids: CASSGGRRNYGYTF.

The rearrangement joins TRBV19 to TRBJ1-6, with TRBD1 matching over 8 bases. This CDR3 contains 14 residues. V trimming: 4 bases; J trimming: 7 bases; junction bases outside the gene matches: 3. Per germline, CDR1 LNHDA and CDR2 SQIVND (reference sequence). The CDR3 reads CASSTDRGNSPLHF. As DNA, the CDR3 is TGTGCCAGTAGTACCGACAGGGGCAATTCACCCCTCCACTTT.